Below, 27 T cell receptor beta chains from the same sample are listed, as sequenced in a study of PD-1 blockade in mismatch repair-deficient tumors. The protocol was immunoSEQ multiplex PCR, while the TCRdb copy is restricted to in-frame clones and leaves out a portion. This sample has some 48,000 clones, with more than 65% found just once. The source material was PBMCs, sampled before pembrolizumab treatment. All receptors derive from an adult with mismatch repair-deficient cancer.

The gene calls are TRBV5-6 and TRBJ2-3, with 7 bases aligning to TRBD2. Germline V gene lookup returns CDR1 SGHDT and CDR2 YYEEEE. This CDR3 is 16 amino acids long. The trim removed 3 bases at V and 1 base at J, leaving 8 bases unmatched. The CDR3 DNA reads TGTGCCAGCAGCTCTACCGGGACTACCCGCACAGATACGCAGTATTTT. Translated: CASSSTGTTRTDTQYF.

The chain has TRBV11-3 and TRBJ2-3; no definite D call. CDR3 size: 15 residues. Germline V gene data show CDR1 as SGHNT and CDR2 as YENEEA. V was shortened by 3 bases and J by 0 bases, with 10 bases between the two germline ends. For the CDR3, the DNA is TGTGCCAGCAGCTTGGAGCCCACAAGCACAGATACGCAGTATTTT. Translation: CASSLEPTSTDTQYF.

This rearrangement joins TRBV4-1 to TRBJ1-2; 9 bases line up with TRBD1. The germline gives CDR1 MGHRA, CDR2 YSYEKL. J was trimmed by 2 bases and V by 1 base; bases with no gene match: 2. This CDR3 has 15 amino acids. CDR3 residues: CASSQAGTGNYGYTF. CDR3 sequence (DNA): TGCGCCAGCAGCCAAGCCGGGACAGGGAACTATGGCTACACCTTC.

The V gene is TRBV2, the J gene TRBJ2-3; D is ambiguous. The ends were cut back, 5 bases at V and 0 bases at J, with 12 bases in the middle. This CDR3 contains 15 residues. In germline, CDR1 is SNHLY, CDR2 FYNNEI. CDR3 protein: CASSLQPVSTDTQYF. The CDR3 DNA follows: TGTGCCAGCAGTTTGCAACCAGTTAGCACAGATACGCAGTATTTT. The full variable domain, its missing parts supplied by reference TRBV2 and TRBJ2-3, is EPEVTQTPSHQVTQMGQEVILRCVPISNHLYFYWYRQILGQKVEFLVSFYNNEISEKSEIFDDQFSVERPDGSNFTLKIRSTKLEDSAMYFCASSLQPVSTDTQYFGPGTRLTVL.

V is TRBV5-1 and J is TRBJ2-4, with D possibly matching TRBD2 (6 bases). CDR1 and CDR2 from the germline V gene are SGHRS and YFSETQ. Trimming shortened V by 7 bases and J by 8 bases, and 10 bases separated the two germline ends. There are 11 residues in the CDR3. CDR3 coding DNA: TGCGCCAGCGGTAGGGAGGACATTCAGTACTTC. Translated, it gives CASGREDIQYF.

This chain connects TRBV4-3 to TRBJ2-5; 8 nucleotides align to TRBD1. CDR3 size: 15 residues. The germline V gene has CDR1 LGHNA and CDR2 YSLEER. Germline trimming cut 4 bases from V and 5 bases from J; bases unmatched to any gene: 9. CDR3 region: CASSPRTGRWETQYF. In DNA form, the CDR3 reads TGCGCCAGCAGCCCGCGGACAGGGCGGTGGGAGACCCAGTACTTC.

In its sample, this clone is medium-sized. The chain uses TRBV5-1 and TRBJ2-6; D ambiguous. Trimming stripped 5 bases from V and 1 base from J, with 10 bases between. The CDR3 spans 15 residues. In germline, CDR1 is SGHRS, CDR2 YFSETQ. CDR3 protein: CASSRTESGANVLTF. In nucleotides, the CDR3 is TGCGCCAGCAGTAGAACAGAGTCTGGGGCCAACGTCCTGACTTTC.

V is TRBV7-2 and J is TRBJ2-7, with D perhaps TRBD2 (5 bases). In germline, CDR1 is SGHTA, CDR2 FQGNSA. This CDR3 comprises 12 residues. V lost 0 bases and J 9 bases, leaving 9 bases between the germline ends. CDR3 protein: CASSLAQRGQYF. The CDR3 bases are TGTGCCAGCAGCTTAGCACAACGGGGGCAGTACTTC. Full variable domain (remainder filled in from reference TRBV7-2 and TRBJ2-7): GAGVSQSPSNKVTEKGKDVELRCDPISGHTALYWYRQSLGQGLEFLIYFQGNSAPDKSGLPSDRFSAERTGGSVSTLTIQRTQQEDSAVYLCASSLAQRGQYFGPGTRLTVT.

V and J are TRBV11-3 and TRBJ1-4, with D tentatively TRBD1 (5 bases). This CDR3 region has 15 residues. Per germline, CDR1 SGHNT and CDR2 YENEEA. Trimming stripped 3 bases from V and 2 bases from J, with 10 bases between. The CDR3 is CASSLEGKTNEKLFF. CDR3 in DNA: TGTGCCAGCAGCTTGGAGGGGAAGACTAATGAAAAACTGTTTTTT.

The V call is TRBV7-2, the J call TRBJ2-3; maybe TRBD1 (5 bases). The CDR3 contains 15 residues. V was pared by 5 bases and J by 5 bases, with 17 bases between. CDR1 SGHTA and CDR2 FQGNSA come from the germline V gene. CDR3 DNA sequence: TGTGCCAGCAGCCCTAGACCTCTAAGGGGAGATACGCAGTATTTT. It yields the protein CASSPRPLRGDTQYF.

V is TRBV18 and J is TRBJ1-2, with a possible D match to TRBD1 (5 bases). Trimming removed 6 bases at V and 0 bases at J, with 14 bases between. Per germline, CDR1 KGHSH and CDR2 LQKENI. CDR3 length: 15 residues. This CDR3 reads CASSPGRGSNYGYTF. The CDR3 DNA is TGTGCCAGCTCTCCGGGACGGGGGTCTAACTATGGCTACACCTTC.

The chain is built from TRBV29-1 and TRBJ2-5; D remains ambiguous. Trimming stripped 4 bases from V and 5 bases from J, with 11 bases between. The germline V gene has CDR1 SQVTM and CDR2 ANQGSEA. The CDR3 spans 12 residues. The CDR3 loop is CSVVEVGETQYF. Here the CDR3 DNA reads TGCAGCGTTGTCGAGGTTGGGGAGACCCAGTACTTC.

The V call is TRBV7-9, the J call TRBJ2-2, with D unresolved. The CDR3 covers 16 residues. Germline CDR1 is SEHNR and CDR2 is FQNEAQ (reference sequence). Trimming shortened V by 4 bases and J by 3 bases, and 15 bases separated the two germline ends. CDR3 region: CASSSGSSPYTGELFF. For the CDR3, the DNA is TGTGCCAGCAGCTCTGGATCCTCCCCCTACACCGGGGAGCTGTTTTTT. Using reference TRBV7-9 and TRBJ2-2 for the parts outside the CDR3, the full variable domain is DTGVSQNPRHKITKRGQNVTFRCDPISEHNRLYWYRQTLGQGPEFLTYFQNEAQLEKSRLLSDRFSAERPKGSFSTLEIQRTEQGDSAMYLCASSSGSSPYTGELFFGEGSRLTVL.

This clone appeared once. CDR3 loop: CASSTQLSGNTIYF. CDR3 in DNA: TGTGCCAGCAGCACGCAACTTTCTGGAAACACCATATATTTT. V is TRBV9 and J is TRBJ1-3; D is unresolved. The CDR3 covers 14 residues. V was cut by 4 bases and J by 1 base, with 9 bases left in between. Germline lookup yields CDR1 SGDLS and CDR2 YYNGEE.

The rearrangement uses TRBV7-3 and TRBJ2-1, with a tentative D call TRBD2 (6 bases). Germline values: CDR1 SGHTA, CDR2 FQGTGA. V was clipped by 2 bases and J by 8 bases, with 13 bases between them. The length of the CDR3 is 14 residues. The CDR3 here is CASSLYGSLDEQFF. The CDR3 DNA sequence: TGTGCCAGCAGCTTATACGGGAGTCTCGATGAGCAGTTCTTC.

This chain joins TRBV19 and TRBJ2-3, with TRBD2 as a possible D gene (5 bases). CDR1 is LNHDA and CDR2 is SQIVND in the germline V gene (reference sequence). Trimming removed 3 bases at V and 4 bases at J, with 20 bases between. CDR3 length: 17 amino acids. Written as DNA, the CDR3 is TGTGCCAGTAGTATTGGGCTTAGCGCGTTAGGTGCAGATACGCAGTATTTT. This gives the protein CASSIGLSALGADTQYF.

The V gene is TRBV6-5, the J gene TRBJ1-3; 8 nucleotides match TRBD1. Germline V lookup: CDR1 MNHEY, CDR2 SVGAGI. Losses at the gene ends were 4 bases for V and 2 bases for J; bases not matched to a gene: 4. The CDR3 covers 15 residues. This chain's CDR3 is CASSSYRGTGNTIYF. Written as DNA, the CDR3 is TGTGCCAGCAGTTCATACAGGGGGACTGGAAACACCATATATTTT.

The gene calls are TRBV30 and TRBJ1-4; maybe TRBD1 (5 bases). This CDR3 is built from 13 residues. Trimming took 6 bases from V and 5 from J, leaving 13 bases between them. Per germline, CDR1 GTSNPN and CDR2 SVGIG (reference sequence). CDR3 coding DNA: TGTGCCTGCCTCAGGGATTCGAATGAAAAACTGTTTTTT. This sequence encodes CACLRDSNEKLFF.

This clone showed up just a few times. The chain recombines TRBV7-2 with TRBJ2-2, with D uncertain. V lost 6 bases, J lost 6 bases, and 20 bases lay in between. The CDR3 spans 16 residues. The germline V gene encodes CDR1 SGHTA and CDR2 FQGNSA. This CDR3 reads CASSFGPPRMAGELFF. The CDR3 nucleotides are TGTGCCAGCAGTTTTGGGCCACCCAGGATGGCCGGGGAGCTGTTTTTT. The variable domain in full, with the rest retrieved from reference TRBV7-2 and TRBJ2-2, is GAGVSQSPSNKVTEKGKDVELRCDPISGHTALYWYRQSLGQGLEFLIYFQGNSAPDKSGLPSDRFSAERTGGSVSTLTIQRTQQEDSAVYLCASSFGPPRMAGELFFGEGSRLTVL.

The V gene is TRBV4-3, the J gene TRBJ2-7; D tentatively fits TRBD1 or TRBD2 (5 bases each). Trimming took off 0 bases at V and 3 bases at J, with 21 bases between the two ends. The CDR3 sequence is 18 residues long. Germline CDR1 is LGHNA and CDR2 is YSLEER. This CDR3 is CASSQDRGWGYKVYEQYF. The CDR3 region has the DNA TGCGCCAGCAGCCAAGATCGGGGATGGGGGTATAAGGTCTACGAGCAGTACTTC.

The chain employs TRBV27 and TRBJ2-7; a weak D match, TRBD1 (5 bases). This CDR3 comprises 16 residues. Germline CDR1 MNHEY, CDR2 SMNVEV (reference sequence). The V gene lost 4 bases and the J gene lost 3 bases, with 19 bases spanning the gap. CDR3 in amino acids: CASSSPWKGKDYEQYF. The CDR3 DNA follows: TGTGCCAGCAGTTCCCCCTGGAAGGGGAAGGACTACGAGCAGTACTTC.

The count of this clone is one. The chain has TRBV6-6 and TRBJ2-3, with 11 bases lining up with TRBD1. The germline V gene encodes CDR1 MNHNY and CDR2 SVGAGI (reference sequence). After removal of 6 bases from V and 3 bases from J, the junction contained 5 bases not matched to a gene. CDR3 length: 15 residues. The CDR3 DNA reads TGTGCCAGCAGATCCGGACAGGGGGCTACAGATACGCAGTATTTT. Translated: CASRSGQGATDTQYF.

The genes are TRBV5-1 and TRBJ2-5, with 8 bases aligning to TRBD2. Trimming at V came to 0 bases and at J to 4 bases, leaving 2 bases not matched to a gene. The CDR3 covers 14 residues. Germline CDR1 reads SGHRS; CDR2 reads YFSETQ. Here the CDR3 reads CASSLGLARETQYF. The CDR3 DNA sequence: TGCGCCAGCAGCTTGGGACTAGCGCGAGAGACCCAGTACTTC. The full variable domain, rest sourced from reference TRBV5-1 and TRBJ2-5, is KAGVTQTPRYLIKTRGQQVTLSCSPISGHRSVSWYQQTPGQGLQFLFEYFSETQRNKGNFPGRFSGRQFSNSRSEMNVSTLELGDSALYLCASSLGLARETQYFGPGTRLLVL.

This chain joins TRBV7-6 and TRBJ2-1; tentative D call: TRBD1 (6 bases). This CDR3 has 15 amino acids. V was shortened by 5 bases and J by 6 bases, with 17 bases between the two germline ends. Germline assignment: CDR1 SGHVS and CDR2 FNYEAQ. The CDR3 sequence is CASSPLPGQSNEQFF. CDR3 nucleotides: TGTGCCAGCAGCCCGCTGCCGGGACAATCCAATGAGCAGTTCTTC.

The chain employs TRBV6-5 and TRBJ1-3, with unresolved D. Trimming stripped 2 bases from V and 0 bases from J, with 2 bases between. From germline, CDR1 is MNHEY and CDR2 SVGAGI. This CDR3 comprises 13 residues. The CDR3 loop is CASSYNSGNTIYF. The CDR3 region has the DNA TGTGCCAGCAGTTACAACTCTGGAAACACCATATATTTT.

This chain links TRBV27 with TRBJ2-1; D is tentatively TRBD1 or TRBD2 (6 bases each). Trimming cost V 4 bases and J 5 bases, with 15 bases left between them. This CDR3 is 15 amino acids long. The germline V gene has CDR1 MNHEY and CDR2 SMNVEV (reference sequence). In nucleotides, the CDR3 is TGTGCCAGCAGTTCGGTTGGGGGGCTGGACAATGAGCAGTTCTTC. Protein product: CASSSVGGLDNEQFF.

The chain uses TRBV25-1 and TRBJ2-7; D not resolved. CDR1 MGHDK and CDR2 SYGVNS come from the germline V gene. There are 13 residues in the CDR3. Trimming removed 5 bases at V and 0 bases at J, with 8 bases between. As DNA, the CDR3 is TGTGCCAGCAGTCTGGCCAGCTCCTACGAGCAGTACTTC. Translation: CASSLASSYEQYF.